Described below is a single T cell receptor (beta chain) sequence and its context. The sample belongs to a study of shared clonotypes between healthy human individuals. On the study more broadly: Contributing individuals were two females and a few males aged 18 to 49. Per donor, CD8 memory used one plate, CD8 naive used two, CD4 memory used three and CD4 naive used three.

Each of the donors was a healthy adult who was HIV-negative and had not had a recent acute infection or vaccination. Memory CD4+ cells were the fraction left after CD45RA+ naive selection. V gave up 4 bases and J gave up 6 bases; unmatched junction bases: 10. The CDR3 is 17 residues long. From germline, CDR1 is MNHEY and CDR2 SMNVEV (reference sequence). Here immunoSEQ multiplex PCR was the method, and the copy in TCRdb shows in-frame clones only, minus some. The sample lists 150,000 to 200,000 clones, around 63% occurring once. The chain is built from TRBV27 and TRBJ2-5, with 14 bases lining up with TRBD2. Source material: memory CD4+ T cells sorted from blood. Subset in this sample: CD45RA-negative fraction. The clonotype originates from a man aged 25-45 years in good health. The DNA for the CDR3 is TGTGCCAGCAGTTGGCATAGACTAGCGGGAGGGCCGAAGACCCAGTACTTC. It codes for CASSWHRLAGGPKTQYF.